This T cell receptor beta chain was documented in a study of STAT5B mutations in CD4+ large granular lymphocyte leukemia. Study findings and constraints: Main leukemic clonotypes were patient-specific, but roughly 26% appeared at low frequency elsewhere.

TCRdb's copy holds only in-frame clones and misses some; the assay was immunoSEQ multiplex PCR. The top ten clones hold 3.5% to 5% of a sample with roughly 34,000 clones, roughly 76% of them seen once. This clone was picked up a small number of times. No antigen is known for it. The V end lost 1 base, the J end lost 4 bases, and 8 bases lay between the germline ends. Germline V CDR1 and CDR2: SGHVS, FQNEAQ. This CDR3 is built from 14 residues. V usage is TRBV7-8 and J usage is TRBJ1-5, with D possibly matching TRBD1 (6 bases). The sequenced sample consisted of CD4+ T cells from blood buffy coats. This receptor was obtained from a human donor in good health. This CDR3 reads CASSLEGQNQPQHF. CDR3 coding DNA: TGTGCCAGCAGCTTAGAAGGACAGAATCAGCCCCAGCATTTT.